Below, 15 T cell receptor beta chains from the same sample are listed, as sequenced in a study of monozygotic twins with inflammatory bowel disease. TCRdb re-called the 5' RACE reads; one entry per CDR3 protein, DNA not given. The listing records 110,000 to 150,000 distinct CDR3 sequences. The sample comprised blood. The receptor set was obtained from a human donor with ulcerative colitis or Crohn's disease, or a healthy co-twin of an affected twin (not recorded which).

The chain combines TRBV20-1 with TRBJ2-7; with no DNA, the TCRdb D assignment of TRBD1 cannot be verified. The CDR3 runs 11 residues. Germline CDR1 DFQATT, CDR2 SNEGSKA (reference sequence). CDR3: CSGAGDHEQYF.

This sequence joins TRBV20-1 and TRBJ1-2. This CDR3 has 14 residues. Germline V gene lookup returns CDR1 DFQATT and CDR2 SNEGSKA (reference sequence). The CDR3 sequence is CSARDEIGIYGYTF.

The chain carries TRBV7-2 and TRBJ2-2; as DNA is missing, the TRBD2 call by TCRdb cannot be tested. CDR3 length equals 15 residues. CDR1 and CDR2 from the germline V gene are SGHTA and FQGNSA. CDR3 residues: CASTQGRTNTGELFF.

V and J are TRBV10-3 and TRBJ2-2. Germline assignment: CDR1 ENHRY and CDR2 SYGVKD. There are 14 residues in the CDR3. CDR3: CAISDLGNTGELFF.

J is TRBJ1-2 and V is TRBV12-3 or TRBV12-4. This CDR3 is 11 amino acids long. CDR3: CASSFQVGYTF.

The chain joins TRBV7-9 to TRBJ1-2; TCRdb lists TRBD1, though no DNA is available to test this call. CDR1 and CDR2 (germline): SEHNR, FQNEAQ (reference sequence). The CDR3 has 16 amino acids. The CDR3 sequence: CASSSGARPPFYGYTF.

The chain's CDR3 is CASSPGSGSKGSEQYF. The chain combines TRBV18 with TRBJ2-7; with no DNA, the TCRdb D assignment of TRBD2 cannot be verified. CDR1 is KGHSH and CDR2 is LQKENI in the germline V gene. The CDR3 length is 16 residues.

CDR3 in amino acids: CASSYRVHGYTF. The chain has TRBV6-6 and TRBJ1-2. The CDR3 is 12 amino acids. Per the germline V gene, CDR1 is MNHNY and CDR2 is SVGAGI (reference sequence).

The gene calls are TRBV5-1 and TRBJ2-3; without DNA, the TCRdb call of TRBD1 cannot be checked. Germline lookup yields CDR1 SGHRS and CDR2 YFSETQ. CDR3 length: 17 residues. CDR3 loop: CASSLAAVGPQSDTQYF. The full variable domain, rest sourced from reference TRBV5-1 and TRBJ2-3, is KAGVTQTPRYLIKTRGQQVTLSCSPISGHRSVSWYQQTPGQGLQFLFEYFSETQRNKGNFPGRFSGRQFSNSRSEMNVSTLELGDSALYLCASSLAAVGPQSDTQYFGPGTRLTVL.

The V gene is TRBV20-1, the J gene TRBJ2-7; TCRdb selects TRBD1, and the lack of DNA leaves this call unchecked. This CDR3 is 16 amino acids long. Germline CDR1 is DFQATT and CDR2 is SNEGSKA (reference sequence). The CDR3 loop is CSARSLAGARPYEQYF.

V gene TRBV19 combines with J gene TRBJ2-5; the D call from TCRdb, TRBD2, cannot be confirmed without DNA. Germline V gene data show CDR1 as LNHDA and CDR2 as SQIVND (reference sequence). This CDR3 spans 15 amino acids. CDR3 amino acids: CASSILAGGGETQYF.

J is TRBJ2-7 and V is TRBV19. CDR3 length: 13 residues. Germline V lookup: CDR1 LNHDA, CDR2 SQIVND (reference sequence). CDR3 protein: CASQSGSSYEQYF.

The V and J genes are TRBV30 and TRBJ2-7; TCRdb picks TRBD2, but there is no DNA to check that call. Looked up from germline, CDR1 is GTSNPN and CDR2 is SVGIG (reference sequence). The CDR3 length is 14 residues. The CDR3: CAWSPDSGNYEQYF.

The chain recombines TRBV5-1 with TRBJ1-5; TCRdb selects TRBD1, and the lack of DNA leaves this call unchecked. Germline V gives CDR1 SGHRS, CDR2 YFSETQ. This CDR3 spans 15 amino acids. The chain's CDR3 is CASSLEGYRNQPQHF.

This rearrangement joins TRBV20-1 to TRBJ2-2; checking the TCRdb D call of TRBD1 is not possible without DNA. CDR1 and CDR2 (germline): DFQATT, SNEGSKA (reference sequence). The length of the CDR3 is 13 residues. The CDR3 is CSARGPGMGELFF.